One sample yielded the 5 T cell receptor beta chains listed below, sequenced in a study of PD-L1 blockade in urothelial cancer. Time point here: pretreatment peripheral blood. The method was immunoSEQ multiplex PCR; TCRdb's version includes in-frame clones alone and lacks a portion of them. The table shows approximately 50,000 clones, with roughly 80% occurring only once. Source: PBMCs, taken around atezolizumab (anti-PD-L1) treatment. These receptors came from a man between 45 and 60 years old with urothelial cancer.

The chain links TRBV9 to TRBJ2-1; 7 bases line up with TRBD1. The CDR3 totals 15 residues. V lost 0 bases, J lost 0 bases, and 0 bases stayed unmatched. CDR1 is SGDLS and CDR2 is YYNGEE in the germline V gene. CDR3 residues: CASSVEGASYNEQFF. CDR3 in DNA: TGTGCCAGCAGCGTAGAGGGGGCCTCCTACAATGAGCAGTTCTTC.

The rearrangement joins TRBV18 to TRBJ1-2; D is unclear. Germline-derived CDR1 and CDR2 are KGHSH and LQKENI. The CDR3 is 15 amino acids. V was shortened by 0 bases and J by 3 bases, with 11 bases between the two germline ends. The CDR3 sequence is CASSPPQHADYGYTF. The DNA for the CDR3 is TGTGCCAGCTCACCACCTCAACATGCCGACTATGGCTACACCTTC. Full variable domain (rest looked up from reference TRBV18 and TRBJ1-2): NAGVMQNPRHLVRRRGQEARLRCSPMKGHSHVYWYRQLPEEGLKFMVYLQKENIIDESGMPKERFSAEFPKEGPSILRIQQVVRGDSAAYFCASSPPQHADYGYTFGSGTRLTVV.

The rearrangement links TRBV4-1 to TRBJ2-4, with D perhaps TRBD2 (6 bases). CDR3 length: 18 amino acids. Germline V gives CDR1 MGHRA, CDR2 YSYEKL. The V end was cut by 0 bases, the J end by 0 bases, with 15 bases between. The CDR3 is CASSQDNGGSLAKNIQYF. CDR3 DNA sequence: TGCGCCAGCAGCCAAGATAATGGGGGGTCACTAGCCAAAAACATTCAGTACTTC.

This rearrangement joins TRBV19 to TRBJ2-7; 9 nucleotides match TRBD1. CDR1 and CDR2 (germline): LNHDA, SQIVND (reference sequence). The ends lost 3 bases at V and 4 bases at J; junction bases unmatched: 4. This CDR3 has 14 residues. This CDR3 reads CASSISGTGYEQYF. CDR3 nucleotides: TGTGCCAGTAGTATTTCCGGGACAGGGTACGAGCAGTACTTC.

The chain employs TRBV7-6 and TRBJ2-1; D perhaps matches TRBD1 (5 bases). CDR1 SGHVS and CDR2 FNYEAQ come from the germline V gene. Trimming removed 6 bases at V and 3 bases at J, with 18 bases between. There are 16 residues in the CDR3. The CDR3 DNA is TGTGCCAGCAGTCCCCAGGCCAGGGCCTACTACAATGAGCAGTTCTTC. This encodes CASSPQARAYYNEQFF.